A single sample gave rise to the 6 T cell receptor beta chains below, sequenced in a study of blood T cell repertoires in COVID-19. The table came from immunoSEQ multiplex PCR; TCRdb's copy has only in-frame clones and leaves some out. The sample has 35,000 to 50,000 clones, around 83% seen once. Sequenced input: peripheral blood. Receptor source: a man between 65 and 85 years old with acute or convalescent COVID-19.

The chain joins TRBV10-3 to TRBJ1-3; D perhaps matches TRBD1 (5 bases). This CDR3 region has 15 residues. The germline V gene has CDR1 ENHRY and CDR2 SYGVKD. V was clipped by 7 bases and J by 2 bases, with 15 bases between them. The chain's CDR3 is CAITSGGDPGNTIYF. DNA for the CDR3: TGTGCCATCACGAGCGGGGGGGACCCTGGAAACACCATATATTTT.

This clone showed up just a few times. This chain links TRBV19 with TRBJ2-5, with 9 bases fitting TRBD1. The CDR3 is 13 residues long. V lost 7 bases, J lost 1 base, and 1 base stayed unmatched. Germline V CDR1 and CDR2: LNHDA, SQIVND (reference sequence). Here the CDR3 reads CASNRGRQETQYF. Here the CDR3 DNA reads TGTGCCAGTAACAGGGGGCGCCAAGAGACCCAGTACTTC.

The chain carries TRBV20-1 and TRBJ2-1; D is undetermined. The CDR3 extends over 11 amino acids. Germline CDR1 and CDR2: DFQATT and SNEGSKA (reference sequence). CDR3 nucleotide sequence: TGCAGCACCTCAGACTACAATGAGCAGTTCTTC. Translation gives CSTSDYNEQFF.

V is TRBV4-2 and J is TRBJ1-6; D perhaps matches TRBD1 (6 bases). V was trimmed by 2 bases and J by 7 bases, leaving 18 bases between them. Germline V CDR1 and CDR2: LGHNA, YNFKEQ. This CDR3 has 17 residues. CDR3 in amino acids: CASSQTRGYLGNSPLHF. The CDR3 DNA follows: TGTGCCAGCAGCCAAACCAGGGGATACCTCGGGAATTCACCCCTCCACTTT.

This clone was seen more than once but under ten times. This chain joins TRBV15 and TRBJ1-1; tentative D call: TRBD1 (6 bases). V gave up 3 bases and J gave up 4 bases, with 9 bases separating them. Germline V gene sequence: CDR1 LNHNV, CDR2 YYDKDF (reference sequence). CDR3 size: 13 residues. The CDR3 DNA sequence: TGTGCCACCAGCAGTGGGGGCGGCACTGAAGCTTTCTTT. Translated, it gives CATSSGGGTEAFF.

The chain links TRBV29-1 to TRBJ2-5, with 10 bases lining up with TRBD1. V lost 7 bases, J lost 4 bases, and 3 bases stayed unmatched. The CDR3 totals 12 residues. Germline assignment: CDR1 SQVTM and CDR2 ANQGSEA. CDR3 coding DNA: TGCAGCGCCTGGACAGGGGGAGAGACCCAGTACTTC. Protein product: CSAWTGGETQYF.